The 3 T cell receptor beta chains listed next were all sequenced from one sample in a study of lymphopenia after photon versus proton radiotherapy. Clones were sequenced by immunoSEQ multiplex PCR, and TCRdb holds only the in-frame ones, with some missing. The table shows more than 20,000 clones, with over 80% occurring only once. The material sequenced was peripheral blood, taken from a patient treated with photon-based radiotherapy. These receptor sequences come from a woman in her forties or fifties with pancreatic cancer.

This clone was seen a single time. The chain uses TRBV4-3 and TRBJ1-2; the D is unclear. V was trimmed by 1 base and J by 5 bases, leaving 14 bases between them. The CDR3 sequence is 15 residues long. Looked up from germline, CDR1 is LGHNA and CDR2 is YSLEER. The CDR3 coding sequence is TGCGCCAGCAGCCAAGGTCTGGGATCCCTTTATGGCTACACCTTC. It encodes CASSQGLGSLYGYTF.

Only a few counts were recorded for this clone. V and J are TRBV9 and TRBJ2-3, with unresolved D. Trimming removed 0 bases from V and 2 bases from J, with 10 bases in between. Germline CDR1 reads SGDLS; CDR2 reads YYNGEE. The CDR3 loop spans 15 amino acids. In DNA form, the CDR3 reads TGTGCCAGCAGCGTAGACTGGCGATACACAGATACGCAGTATTTT. Translating it yields CASSVDWRYTDTQYF.

This clone was counted once. The V and J genes are TRBV7-9 and TRBJ1-2, with D maybe TRBD1 (5 bases). Germline lookup yields CDR1 SEHNR and CDR2 FQNEAQ (reference sequence). The CDR3 contains 15 residues. V lost 4 bases to trimming and J lost 0 bases, with 12 bases between them. The CDR3 protein is CASSSESGANYGYTF. CDR3 nucleotide sequence: TGTGCCAGCAGCTCCGAATCGGGGGCTAACTATGGCTACACCTTC. The full variable domain, rest sourced from reference TRBV7-9 and TRBJ1-2, is DTGVSQNPRHKITKRGQNVTFRCDPISEHNRLYWYRQTLGQGPEFLTYFQNEAQLEKSRLLSDRFSAERPKGSFSTLEIQRTEQGDSAMYLCASSSESGANYGYTFGSGTRLTVV.